This T cell receptor (beta chain) was found in a study of cytotoxic CD8 clonotypes in ibrutinib-treated CLL. About the research overall: Treatment had run for a median about 12 months, range 6 to 36, when response samples were taken.

V gave up 5 bases and J gave up 3 bases, with 21 bases separating them. The length of the CDR3 is 17 residues. Germline V gives CDR1 SGHTA, CDR2 FQGNSA. Only one count was recorded for this clone. The target antigen is unknown. The assay was immunoSEQ multiplex PCR, and TCRdb's table has in-frame clones only and misses some. The sample shows 35,000 to 45,000 clones, about 72% of them seen only once. Notes on the study in general: There were few public clonotypes, and on treatment they contracted or stayed stable. Progressing patients had sampling times that differed from those of sustained-remission patients.

This chain connects TRBV7-2 to TRBJ2-3; no definite D call. The source of this sequence is a human donor with chronic lymphocytic leukemia. Source: PBMCs, taken after 12 months of ibrutinib treatment. CDR3 bases: TGTGCCAGCAGCGTTAGGAAGGAGCTCCGGTTTACAGATACGCAGTATTTT. This sequence encodes CASSVRKELRFTDTQYF.